Listed below are T cell receptor beta chains from one sample, sequenced in a study of blood T cell repertoires in COVID-19. Repertoires were generated with immunoSEQ multiplex PCR, while TCRdb's copy carries only in-frame clones and drops some. The sample holds 360,000 or so clones, roughly four fifths seen once. Material for sequencing was PBMCs or T cells enriched from blood (not recorded which). These receptor sequences come from a woman aged 50 to 60 who had recovered from COVID-19. CDR3s include the opening cysteine and the closing phenylalanine or tryptophan. D genes are given only for firm matches. Only part of the rows carry a size: once, few, many, or a class if the clone is expanded.

d_call	j_call	v_call	clone_size	cdr3_nt	cdr3_aa
TRBD1	TRBJ1-3	TRBV11-2	.	TGTGCCAGCAGCCCCAGACAGGGTAAAAACACCATATATTTT	CASSPRQGKNTIYF
TRBD1	TRBJ1-3	TRBV6-5	once	TGTGCCAGCAGTACCGGGACAGCAAACACCATATATTTT	CASSTGTANTIYF
.	TRBJ2-7	TRBV30	.	TGTGCCTGGAAGGGGTCTTACTACGAGCAGTACTTC	CAWKGSYYEQYF
.	TRBJ2-3	TRBV7-3	.	TGTGCCAGCAGCTTAACGTCAGGGGATACGCAGTATTTT	CASSLTSGDTQYF
.	TRBJ2-7	TRBV10-3	.	TGTGCCATCAGTGATCCGTCAGGTCAGGGTTACGAGCAGTACTTC	CAISDPSGQGYEQYF
.	TRBJ1-2	TRBV19	.	TGTGCCAGTAGTATTGGAGCTGGCTATGGCTACACCTTC	CASSIGAGYGYTF
.	TRBJ2-7	TRBV9	.	TGTGCCAGCAGCGTAGTTTCCGGGAGTGGCGAGCAGTACTTC	CASSVVSGSGEQYF
TRBD2	TRBJ2-3	TRBV11-2	.	TGTGCCAGCAGCTTAGGGGTAGCGGGGGGGCCAGATACGCAGTATTTT	CASSLGVAGGPDTQYF
TRBD2	TRBJ2-1	TRBV5-6	.	TGTGCCAGCAGCCCGGGACTAGCGGGAGGTAGTGAGCAGTTCTTC	CASSPGLAGGSEQFF
TRBD1	TRBJ1-2	TRBV29-1	.	TGCAGCGGAAAACAGGGGTCAGCTAACTATGGCTACACCTTC	CSGKQGSANYGYTF
.	TRBJ1-2	TRBV9	.	TGTGCCAGCAGCGTCGCGGCCGGGACACCCTATGGCTACACCTTC	CASSVAAGTPYGYTF
TRBD2	TRBJ2-2	TRBV19	.	TGTGCCAGTAATGCGGGAGCGATCACCGGGGAGCTGTTTTTT	CASNAGAITGELFF
TRBD1	TRBJ2-3	TRBV9	.	TGTGCCAGCAGCAACCTACCGACAGGGAACACAGATACGCAGTATTTT	CASSNLPTGNTDTQYF
.	TRBJ1-5	TRBV10-2	once	TGCGCCAGCAGGCCCGACAGGCCGAGCAATCAGCCCCAGCATTTT	CASRPDRPSNQPQHF
.	TRBJ1-1	TRBV15	.	TGTGCCACCAGCAGAGATGGCATTAAACCCCCGACTGAAGCTTTCTTT	CATSRDGIKPPTEAFF
TRBD1	TRBJ2-6	TRBV4-1	.	TGCGCCAGCAGCCAAGATCCCGGACAGGGTGTTTTTGGGGCCAACGTCCTGACTTTC	CASSQDPGQGVFGANVLTF
.	TRBJ1-1	TRBV28	.	TGTGCCAGCAGTTCCCCGGACAGCAGGAACACTGAAGCTTTCTTT	CASSSPDSRNTEAFF
.	TRBJ1-5	TRBV19	.	TGTGCCAGTAGTATAGATTCAGGGTCGAGCAATCAGCCCCAGCATTTT	CASSIDSGSSNQPQHF
.	TRBJ2-2	TRBV5-6	few	TGTGCCAGCAGCTGGGGTATGAGGGTGGAGACCGGGGAGCTGTTTTTT	CASSWGMRVETGELFF
TRBD1	TRBJ2-1	TRBV6-2/TRBV6-3	.	TGTGCCAGCAGCCGAAACGCCGGGACAGGGGACAATGAGCAGTTCTTC	CASSRNAGTGDNEQFF
TRBD2	TRBJ2-1	TRBV30	.	TGTGCCTGGAGTGTAGGGCCAGGACTAGCGGGAGTCGGTGAGCAGTTCTTC	CAWSVGPGLAGVGEQFF
TRBD1	TRBJ1-6	TRBV5-3	.	TGTGCCAGAAGCCGGGACAGAAATAATTCACCCCTCCACTTT	CARSRDRNNSPLHF
TRBD2	TRBJ2-5	TRBV4-2	once	TGTGCCAGCAGCCAAGATCGAGCGGGGGAGACCCAGTACTTC	CASSQDRAGETQYF
TRBD1	TRBJ2-1	TRBV11-3	.	TGTGCCAGCAGCGAGGGACAGGGTCACTCCTACAATGAGCAGTTCTTC	CASSEGQGHSYNEQFF
TRBD2	TRBJ2-1	TRBV7-8	.	TGTGCCAGCAGCCCCGGAATGGGACTAGCGGGAGACAGTAGGCAGTTCTTC	CASSPGMGLAGDSRQFF
TRBD1	TRBJ1-1	TRBV30	few	TGTGCCTGGAGAGGGGACAGGGACACTGAAGCTTTCTTT	CAWRGDRDTEAFF
TRBD1	TRBJ1-1	TRBV5-1	.	TGCGCCAGCAGCTTGGTCCAGGGGGCGGACACTGAAGCTTTCTTT	CASSLVQGADTEAFF
.	TRBJ1-1	TRBV27	.	TGTGCCAGCAGCTTGACAACTGTGAACACTGAAGCTTTCTTT	CASSLTTVNTEAFF
TRBD1	TRBJ1-2	TRBV7-8	once	TGTGCCAGCAGCTTTCGCCTGGGACAGGGGGTGGAGGCTGGCTACACCTTC	CASSFRLGQGVEAGYTF
.	TRBJ1-1	TRBV27	.	TGTGCCAGCAGTTTACGATATTCCCCTAAAACTGAAGCTTTCTTT	CASSLRYSPKTEAFF
TRBD1	TRBJ1-2	TRBV27	.	TGTGCCAGCAGTCCGGGGACAGTCTATGGCTACACCTTC	CASSPGTVYGYTF
.	TRBJ2-1	TRBV2	.	TGTGCCAGCAGTGACGGGAGATCCTACAATGAGCAGTTCTTC	CASSDGRSYNEQFF
.	TRBJ1-5	TRBV7-2	.	TGTGCCAGCAGCTCTCCAACGACAGCTCATCAGCCCCAGCATTTT	CASSSPTTAHQPQHF
TRBD2	TRBJ2-1	TRBV7-3	.	TGTGCCAGCAGCTTAATGGGACTAGCGGGGGAGGAGCAGTTCTTC	CASSLMGLAGEEQFF
TRBD2	TRBJ2-1	TRBV19	once	TGTGCCAGTAGTAAAACAGGGACTAGCGGGATATCAACAGGTGAGCAGTTCTTC	CASSKTGTSGISTGEQFF
.	TRBJ2-1	TRBV7-2	.	TGTGCCAGCAGCTTAGACAGGGTCAATGAGCAGTTCTTC	CASSLDRVNEQFF
.	TRBJ1-5	TRBV27	.	TGTGCCAGCAGTTTGGTAGGGGAACTCAATCAGCCCCAGCATTTT	CASSLVGELNQPQHF
.	TRBJ1-2	TRBV27	.	TGTGCCAGCAGTTTGACAGTAAACTATGGCTACACCTTC	CASSLTVNYGYTF
TRBD1	TRBJ2-2	TRBV5-4	few	TGTGCCAGCAGCCAGGACAGGGGGAACACCGGGGAGCTGTTTTTT	CASSQDRGNTGELFF
.	TRBJ2-1	TRBV11-1	.	TGTGCCAGCAGCTTACGAATAGGGGGCTCCTACAATGAGCAGTTCTTC	CASSLRIGGSYNEQFF
TRBD1	TRBJ2-2	TRBV6-5	once	TGTGCCAGCAGTTACAGGGGGCACACCGGGGAGCTGTTTTTT	CASSYRGHTGELFF
.	TRBJ1-1	TRBV6-5	few	TGTGCCAGCAGTTCAACACAGCAGTTTGAAGCTTTCTTT	CASSSTQQFEAFF
.	TRBJ1-1	TRBV7-9	.	TGTGCCAGCAGCTCGGGAGTCCAGGGTTTCACTGAAGCTTTCTTT	CASSSGVQGFTEAFF
.	TRBJ1-1	TRBV5-1	.	TGCGCCAGCAGCTTGGACGCGGGGGCGAACACTGAAGCTTTCTTT	CASSLDAGANTEAFF
TRBD1	TRBJ1-2	TRBV6-2/TRBV6-3	.	TGTGCCAGCAGTTTCCTCGGACAGGGAATTAACTATGGCTACACCTTC	CASSFLGQGINYGYTF
.	TRBJ1-1	TRBV5-4	.	TGTGCCAGCAGCCCCAGGGTGGATGACACTGAAGCTTTCTTT	CASSPRVDDTEAFF
TRBD2	TRBJ2-3	TRBV7-2	.	TGTGCCAGCAGCTTAGCTAGCGGGGTGGGAGATACGCAGTATTTT	CASSLASGVGDTQYF
.	TRBJ2-6	TRBV19	many	TGTGCCAGTAGCCCATACTGGGGGCTCGGTTCTGGGGCCAACGTCCTGACTTTC	CASSPYWGLGSGANVLTF
TRBD1	TRBJ1-1	TRBV28	.	TGTGCCAGCAGTCCCAAGTACAGGGGTGGGAGGACTGAAGCTTTCTTT	CASSPKYRGGRTEAFF
TRBD1	TRBJ1-2	TRBV18	.	TGTGCCAGCTCACAAGGGGACAGGGGCGATGTTGGCTACACCTTC	CASSQGDRGDVGYTF
TRBD2	TRBJ2-2	TRBV7-2	.	TGTGCCAGCAGCTCCTACCCGGGGGGGACTAGCCAGGGCGGGGAGCTGTTTTTT	CASSSYPGGTSQGGELFF
TRBD1	TRBJ2-1	TRBV12-3/TRBV12-4	.	TGTGCCACTGCGGACAGGGCTTACAATGAGCAGTTCTTC	CATADRAYNEQFF
TRBD1	TRBJ1-4	TRBV28	.	TGTGCCAGCAGTTCAATCTACAGGGGATCTCGGGAAAAACTGTTTTTT	CASSSIYRGSREKLFF
TRBD2	TRBJ2-1	TRBV4-3	few	TGCGCCAGCAGCCATACTAGCGAATACAATGAGCAGTTCTTC	CASSHTSEYNEQFF
TRBD1	TRBJ1-2	TRBV9	few	TGTGCCAGCAGCGGCAGGGGGCCCTATGGCTACACCTTC	CASSGRGPYGYTF
.	TRBJ2-1	TRBV18	.	TGTGCCAGCTCACCACCCGGGAGCTCCTACAATGAGCAGTTCTTC	CASSPPGSSYNEQFF